The rows below give T cell receptor beta chains drawn from one sample of a study of control samples from healthy donors and cancer patients. Produced via immunoSEQ multiplex PCR; TCRdb's table is partial and in-frame only. The sample lists tens of thousands of clones; about 87% were seen once. Material: PBMCs. These receptors were obtained from a woman aged 60 to 75 with head and neck cancer. The CDR3 runs from the conserved cysteine through the conserved F or W. D genes are given only for firm matches. Only part of the rows carry a size: once, few, many, or a class if the clone is expanded.

>NA|NA|TRBJ2-3|TRBV5-6
TGTGCCAGCAGCCGGGCGGGGGCCGGGGCAGATACGCAGTATTTT
CASSRAGAGADTQYF
>NA|NA|TRBJ1-6|TRBV10-3
TGTGCCATCAGTGGCCAGGGTTCACCCCTCCACTTT
CAISGQGSPLHF
>NA|NA|TRBJ2-5|TRBV6-5
TGTGCCAGCAGCCGGGGGAGGAGCCAAGAGACCCAGTACTTC
CASSRGRSQETQYF
>TRBD2|NA|TRBJ2-1|TRBV3-1/TRBV3-2
TGTGCCAGCCGAATAGCGGGAGTAAATGAGCAGTTCTTC
CASRIAGVNEQFF
>TRBD1|NA|TRBJ1-1|TRBV27
TGTGCCAGCAGCCTTGAACAGGGGTTGAACACTGAAGCTTTCTTT
CASSLEQGLNTEAFF
>TRBD2|NA|TRBJ2-3|TRBV5-1
TGCGCCAGCAGCTACTCCGGGACTAGTTACTTGAAAACAGATACGCAGTATTTT
CASSYSGTSYLKTDTQYF
>NA|few|TRBJ1-6|TRBV5-6
TGTGCCAGCAGCTTGGATCAGGGACCGGATTCACCCCTCCACTTT
CASSLDQGPDSPLHF
>NA|NA|TRBJ2-1|TRBV6-5
TGTGCCAGCAGTTACTCGTCTGACGGCAAGCAGTTCTTC
CASSYSSDGKQFF
>NA|NA|TRBJ1-1|TRBV11-2
TGTGCCAGCAGCTTAGGAGTTTACACTGAAGCTTTCTTT
CASSLGVYTEAFF
>NA|NA|TRBJ1-3|TRBV6-5
TGTGCCACTATCGGACAGATCTCTGGAAACACCATATATTTT
CATIGQISGNTIYF
>NA|NA|TRBJ1-1|TRBV5-4
TGTGCCAGCAGCTTGAAGATGAACACTGAAGCTTTCTTT
CASSLKMNTEAFF
>NA|NA|TRBJ2-1|TRBV11-2
TGTGCCAGCAGCTTAGAAAGAGGTGGCAATGAGCAGTTCTTC
CASSLERGGNEQFF
>NA|NA|TRBJ2-3|TRBV29-1
TGCAGCGTTGGGGACTCCACAGATACGCAGTATTTT
CSVGDSTDTQYF
>NA|NA|TRBJ2-2|TRBV29-1
TGCAGCGTCTCTGGGGCGGTCACCGGGGAGCTGTTTTTT
CSVSGAVTGELFF
>TRBD1|few|TRBJ1-1|TRBV28
TGTGCCAGCAGTTTACCTACAGGGGGTGGGTATCGAGCTTTCTTT
CASSLPTGGGYRAFF
>NA|once|TRBJ2-3|TRBV7-3
TGTGCCAGCAGCTTAGCGCCTGGGACAGATACGCAGTATTTT
CASSLAPGTDTQYF
>NA|NA|TRBJ1-4|TRBV14
TGTGCCAGCAGCCAAGTCGTCAGGGGCTTGCCGAATGAAAAACTGTTTTTT
CASSQVVRGLPNEKLFF
>TRBD2|NA|TRBJ2-1|TRBV27
TGTGCCAGCAGTTTGGATAGCGGGGGATTGGGGTTCTTC
CASSLDSGGLGFF
>TRBD2|NA|TRBJ2-1|TRBV29-1
TGCAGCTTTCGGGGGGTAGCGGGTGTCTCCTACAATGAGCAGTTCTTC
CSFRGVAGVSYNEQFF
>NA|once|TRBJ2-3|TRBV24-1
TGTGCCACCAGTGATTTTCTGAAATACAGATATCTTTTTTTGGATACGCAGTATTTT
CATSDFLKYRYLFLDTQYF
>TRBD1|many|TRBJ2-7|TRBV4-2
TGTGCCAGCAGCCAAGAAGGACAGGTCCACTACGAGCAGTACTTC
CASSQEGQVHYEQYF
>NA|NA|TRBJ2-3|TRBV18
TGTGCCAGCTCACCGAACACAGATACGCAGTATTTT
CASSPNTDTQYF
>NA|NA|TRBJ1-3|TRBV3-1/TRBV3-2
TGTGCCAGCAGCCAAGTACAAACCTCTGGAAACACCATATATTTT
CASSQVQTSGNTIYF
>NA|NA|TRBJ1-1|TRBV13
TGTGCCAGCAGCACCCGATCCCTCCGGATGAACACTGAAGCTTTCTTT
CASSTRSLRMNTEAFF
>TRBD1|NA|TRBJ2-3|TRBV11-1
TGTGCCAGCAGCCTGAAGGGGGCGACTAGCACAGATACGCAGTATTTT
CASSLKGATSTDTQYF
>NA|NA|TRBJ1-6|TRBV14
TGTGCCAGCAGCCAGTTTGGCGGGAATTCACCCCTCCACTTT
CASSQFGGNSPLHF
>NA|NA|TRBJ2-2|TRBV11-3
TGTGCCAGCAGCTTTTCAGGGACCGGGGAGCTGTTTTTT
CASSFSGTGELFF
>NA|NA|TRBJ2-7|TRBV25-1
TGTGCCAGCAGTCCAGCGGGCAACTACGAGCAGTACTTC
CASSPAGNYEQYF
>TRBD1|NA|TRBJ1-4|TRBV19
TGTGCCAGTAGAAGGGGGCTACACGAAAAACTGTTTTTT
CASRRGLHEKLFF
>NA|NA|TRBJ2-1|TRBV9
TGTGCCAGCTCGCTGGGGCCGTACAATGAGCAGTTCTTC
CASSLGPYNEQFF
>NA|NA|TRBJ1-5|TRBV4-1
TGCGCCAGCAGCCAAGGAAAAGGGGCTAGCAATCAGCCCCAGCATTTT
CASSQGKGASNQPQHF
>TRBD2|once|TRBJ2-1|TRBV7-3
TGTGCCAGCAGCTCGTCGGGACTAGCGGGAGCAAATGAGCAGTTCTTC
CASSSSGLAGANEQFF
>TRBD2|NA|TRBJ2-1|TRBV7-2
TGTGCCAGCAGCTCGGGACCAGGGAGGGACAATGAGCAGTTCTTC
CASSSGPGRDNEQFF
>NA|few|TRBJ1-3|TRBV30
TGTGCCTGGAGAGAGGGGTTCTCTGGAAACACCATATATTTT
CAWREGFSGNTIYF
>TRBD2|NA|TRBJ2-7|TRBV5-1
TGCGCCAGCAGCTCCTATAGCGGGAGGGTTGGGAACGAGCAGTACTTC
CASSSYSGRVGNEQYF
>TRBD2|NA|TRBJ2-7|TRBV9
TGTGCCAGCAGCGTATCCTCAGCGGGAGGACCCTACGAGCAGTACTTC
CASSVSSAGGPYEQYF
>TRBD2|NA|TRBJ2-5|TRBV29-1
TGCAGCGTTAGCGGCGGGAGCACTCAAGAGACCCAGTACTTC
CSVSGGSTQETQYF
>TRBD2|NA|TRBJ2-5|TRBV7-2
TGTGCCAGCAGCCAGACTAGCGGGAGGATAGAGACCCAGTACTTC
CASSQTSGRIETQYF
>TRBD2|NA|TRBJ2-4|TRBV6-2/TRBV6-3
TGTGCCAGCAGTTACTCTGGGGCGGGAGGGCCTACCAAAAACATTCAGTACTTC
CASSYSGAGGPTKNIQYF
>NA|NA|TRBJ1-6|TRBV9
TGTGCCAGCAGACGCGGGGACGGCAATTCACCCCTCCACTTT
CASRRGDGNSPLHF
>TRBD1|once|TRBJ2-3|TRBV12-5
TGTGCTAGTGGTTTGGGGCAGGGGGCTGTATCAGATACGCAGTATTTT
CASGLGQGAVSDTQYF
>NA|NA|TRBJ2-2|TRBV21-1
TGTGCCAGCAGCGCCCGCAGAGGGGACAGGAACACCGGGGAGCTGTTTTTT
CASSARRGDRNTGELFF
>TRBD2|NA|TRBJ2-7|TRBV6-6
TGTGCCAGCAGTTACTCGTGGGCGGGAGCCTACGAGCAGTACTTC
CASSYSWAGAYEQYF
>TRBD2|NA|TRBJ2-5|TRBV2
TGTGCCAGCAGTGTAAGGCCACTAGCGGGAGGGCCTGAGACCCAGTACTTC
CASSVRPLAGGPETQYF
>NA|NA|TRBJ2-5|TRBV29-1
TGCAGCGTTGATGGGCAGGGTTGGGAGACCCAGTACTTC
CSVDGQGWETQYF
>TRBD1|once|TRBJ1-3|TRBV5-4
TGTGCCAGCAGCCCGGGGACAGGGAGAACTAGAAACACCATATATTTT
CASSPGTGRTRNTIYF
>NA|NA|TRBJ2-2|TRBV6-2/TRBV6-3
TGTGCCAGCAGTACCCTAGCGCTGAACACCGGGGAGCTGTTTTTT
CASSTLALNTGELFF
>NA|NA|TRBJ2-7|TRBV18
TGTGCCAGCTCATACCGGGTCCCTCCGGAAGACGAGCAGTACTTC
CASSYRVPPEDEQYF
>TRBD1|NA|TRBJ2-2|TRBV28
TGTGCCAGCAGGCCGGGACAGACGAACACCGGGGAGCTGTTTTTT
CASRPGQTNTGELFF
>NA|NA|TRBJ2-3|TRBV11-1
TGTGCCAGCAGCTTGGGTGCGGGCGGCCCCTATACGCAGTATTTT
CASSLGAGGPYTQYF
>TRBD2|NA|TRBJ2-1|TRBV7-9
TGTGCCAGCAGCTACAGCGCGGGGCTAGCGGGAGTTTGGGAGCAGTTCTTC
CASSYSAGLAGVWEQFF
>NA|NA|TRBJ1-1|TRBV28
TGTGCCAGCAGGCCGGTCAGGTCCATCGCTGAAGCTTTCTTT
CASRPVRSIAEAFF
>NA|NA|TRBJ2-1|TRBV7-2
TGTGCCAGCAGCTTAGGGGCTTACAATGAGCAGTTCTTC
CASSLGAYNEQFF
>NA|NA|TRBJ2-1|TRBV19
TGTGCCAGTAGTAGTAGTCGACTCCTTTTCGATGAGCAGTTCTTC
CASSSSRLLFDEQFF
>NA|NA|TRBJ2-1|TRBV14
TGTGCCAGCAGCTCCCAAGCCAGGGGCTTTGGTGGCAATGAGCAGTTCTTC
CASSSQARGFGGNEQFF